The present TCR beta chain was sequenced within a study of T-cell memory formation after mild COVID-19. A single record per CDR3 protein comes from TCRdb applying MiXCR to the 5' RACE reads. This table holds some 120,000 distinct CDR3 sequences, roughly 6.2% found once. The CDR3 contains 13 residues. V shed 5 bases, J shed 4 bases, and the junction held 5 bases outside the gene matches. Germline CDR1 reads SQVTM; CDR2 reads ANQGSEA. This clonotype was detected only a few times. This TCR was recovered from an adult woman who had mild COVID-19 (a few samples of this study predate the infection). Cell type and time point are not known. Sequencing was performed on PBMCs or a T cell subset sorted from them (not recorded which). The gene calls are TRBV29-1 and TRBJ2-1; 7 nucleotides align to TRBD1. DNA for the CDR3: TGCAGCGTTAAGGGACAGCCATACAATGAGCAGTTCTTC. Translation: CSVKGQPYNEQFF.